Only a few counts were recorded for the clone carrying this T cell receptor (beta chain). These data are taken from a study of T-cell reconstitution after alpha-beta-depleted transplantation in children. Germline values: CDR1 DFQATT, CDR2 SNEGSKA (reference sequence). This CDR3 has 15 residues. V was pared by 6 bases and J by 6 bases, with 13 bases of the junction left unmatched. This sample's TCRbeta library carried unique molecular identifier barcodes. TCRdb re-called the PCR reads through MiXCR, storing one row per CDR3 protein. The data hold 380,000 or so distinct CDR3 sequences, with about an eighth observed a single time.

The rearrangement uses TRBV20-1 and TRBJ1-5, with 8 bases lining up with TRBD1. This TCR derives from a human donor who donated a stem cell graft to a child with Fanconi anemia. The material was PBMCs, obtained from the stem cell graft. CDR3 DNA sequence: TGCAGTGCCTCCCGGGGTCAGGGGGCGTCTCAGCCCCAGCATTTT. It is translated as CSASRGQGASQPQHF.